This TCR beta chain was captured by sequencing in a study of T cell changes during pregnancy in multiple sclerosis (dated by TCRdb to the late 2010s). Regarding the complete study: Changes in the T cell repertoire over the course of pregnancy were examined in this study in women with multiple sclerosis.

Details on this clone: Its antigen is unknown. No quality values exist for individual bases; no much larger clone is one base distant.

The library was produced with the immunoSEQ multiplex PCR assay. TCRdb carries this immuneACCESS record with in-frame sequences only. Its versions omit some clonotypes, under half of them owing to an unresolved V gene in the studies checked, with the rest unexplained. In this sample the table shows about 53,000 clones, around 87% of which occur a single time. Over 4% of the sample is taken by the ten largest. The TCR was taken from a female donor in good health, enrolled as a control in a pregnancy study. The sample was peripheral blood, taken after pregnancy.

Here the CDR3 is given as CASSLIGRTNEKLFF. The DNA is as follows: TGTGCCAGCAGCTTAATCGGCAGGACAAATGAAAAACTGTTTTTT. Here the chain combines TRBV11-3 and TRBJ1-4; TRBD1 is perhaps the D gene, given 5 matching bases. Cut back by 2 bases and 5 bases, the V and J ends lie 12 bases apart. Inclusive of the bounding cysteine and phenylalanine, the CDR3 is 15 residues long. Only CDR3 DNA is held: 45 bases, read in frame from base 1. For CDR1 and CDR2, the germline V gene lists SGHNT and YENEEA.